A selection of T cell receptor beta chains follows, all from one sample in a study of cytomegalovirus exposure and HLA in healthy donors. Profiling relied on immunoSEQ multiplex PCR, and the TCRdb table lists in-frame clones only, not all of them. Found here are some 130,000 clones; the top ten clones hold around 1.6%. Sequencing was carried out using PBMCs. These receptor sequences come from a woman aged 40 to 50 in good health and CMV-seropositive. Each CDR3 is given without its conserved first and last residue. D genes are given only for firm matches.

cdr3_length j_call d_call v_call cdr3_aa
16 TRBJ2-6 TRBD2 TRBV7-6 ASSVRAGERSGANVLT
14 TRBJ2-5 TRBD2 TRBV9 ASSLSTSGPQETQY
13 TRBJ1-3 - TRBV30 AWSPSGGSGNTIY
12 TRBJ2-3 - TRBV11-2 ASAQRAVTDTQY
10 TRBJ2-5 - TRBV27 ASSKGGETQY
12 TRBJ1-4 - TRBV5-1 ASSLTGLNEKLF
10 TRBJ2-7 - TRBV7-9 ASRDDRYEQY
16 TRBJ2-2 TRBD2 TRBV5-1 ASSLEGTSVLGSGELF
8 TRBJ2-1 - TRBV20-1 SGTHNEQF
12 TRBJ2-1 - TRBV14 ASSQVQSYNEQF
16 TRBJ2-2 TRBD2 TRBV29-1 SVVGYAAGRRGTGELF
15 TRBJ2-1 TRBD2 TRBV9 ASSVSGTRNRHDEQF
13 TRBJ2-7 - TRBV19 ASSFWAGATYEQY
11 TRBJ1-1 - TRBV29-1 SVERGRDTEAF
12 TRBJ2-3 - TRBV7-9 ASSSGSFTDTQY
13 TRBJ2-5 - TRBV9 ASSVKAVVFETQY
12 TRBJ1-4 - TRBV7-9 AILRETTNEKLF